The rows below give T cell receptor beta chains drawn from one sample of a study of metastatic and nonmetastatic thyroid tumors. MiXCR re-clonotyped the PCR reads for TCRdb. The data show 40,000 or so clones, 13% seen once. The sample taken for sequencing was blood. The receptors derive from a female donor with papillary thyroid cancer or a benign thyroid nodule (not recorded which). Some clones in this sample may be carry-over from other donors' samples. CDR3s include the opening cysteine and the closing phenylalanine or tryptophan. The D gene is left open where the match is weak. The size entry is marked missing in some rows and otherwise reads once, few, many or a size class.

j_gene	abundance	d_gene	v_gene	CDR3nt	CDR3aa
TRBJ2-5	many	TRBD1	TRBV12-3/TRBV12-4	TGTGCCAGCAGTTTAGAAGACAGGGGTCGGGAGACCCAGTACTTC	CASSLEDRGRETQYF
TRBJ2-3	many	-	TRBV11-1	TGTGCCAGCAGCTCTAGAGGGCTTGCAGATACGCAGTATTTT	CASSSRGLADTQYF
TRBJ2-2	few	TRBD1	TRBV6-5	TGTGCCAGCAGTTACTCGTACAGGGGCAACACCGGGGAGCTGTTTTTT	CASSYSYRGNTGELFF
TRBJ2-1	many	-	TRBV20-1	TGCAGTGCTAGAGGGAACGGAGGGCCTTTCTACAATGAGCAGTTCTTC	CSARGNGGPFYNEQFF
TRBJ2-1	medium-sized	-	TRBV6-4	TGTGCCAGCAGTGACTCGATCGCGGGACAGCTTAATGGAGAGCAGTTCTTC	CASSDSIAGQLNGEQFF
TRBJ2-2	many	-	TRBV11-3	TGTGCCAGCAGCTCGTCCATCACCGGGGAGCTGTTTTTT	CASSSSITGELFF
TRBJ1-1	many	-	TRBV18	TGTGCCAGCTCACCCTCGCATTGGTCGAACACTGAAGCTTTCTTT	CASSPSHWSNTEAFF
TRBJ2-7	few	-	TRBV6-5	TGTGCCAGCAGTTACAGAGGCAGGGAGTACGAGCAGTACTTC	CASSYRGREYEQYF
TRBJ2-7	-	-	TRBV20-1	TGCAGTGCTAGAGATATGGATACCTACGAGCAGTACTTC	CSARDMDTYEQYF
TRBJ1-2	-	-	TRBV12-3/TRBV12-4	TGTGCCAGCACATACGGGGGGCATGGCTACACCTTC	CASTYGGHGYTF
TRBJ1-3	medium-sized	-	TRBV6-5	TGTGCCAGCAGTTACGGCTCTGGAAACACCATATATTTT	CASSYGSGNTIYF
TRBJ1-2	many	TRBD1	TRBV11-2	TGTGCCAGCAGCCCTCGAGGCGAAAACTGGACAGGCTTCTATGGCTACACCTTC	CASSPRGENWTGFYGYTF
TRBJ2-3	many	TRBD2	TRBV30	TGTGCCTGGAGTCGGGAGGCTAGCACAGATACGCAGTATTTT	CAWSREASTDTQYF
TRBJ1-2	few	-	TRBV6-1	TGTGCCAGCGGGGTGGGGCAGACCTATGGCTACACCTTC	CASGVGQTYGYTF
TRBJ2-7	many	-	TRBV4-2	TGTGCCAGCAGTGATCTAGGCTACGAGCAGTACTTC	CASSDLGYEQYF
TRBJ1-2	-	-	TRBV7-8	TGTGCCAGCAGCTTAGCGGGCAGGGAAACGGTCGACACCTTC	CASSLAGRETVDTF
TRBJ2-1	many	TRBD2	TRBV2	TGTGCCAGCAGCCCCGGGACTAGCGGTTACAATGAGCAGTTCTTC	CASSPGTSGYNEQFF
TRBJ1-1	many	-	TRBV29-1	TGCAGCGGGGCCACAGGGTTTGGGTACACTGAAGCTTTCTTT	CSGATGFGYTEAFF
TRBJ1-2	-	-	TRBV2	TGTGCCAGCAGTGAATCCGTAAGGGGCTATGGCTACACCTTC	CASSESVRGYGYTF
TRBJ1-2	many	-	TRBV4-1	TGCGCCACCCGGGGTTCAAACTATGGCTACACCTTC	CATRGSNYGYTF
TRBJ1-2	many	-	TRBV7-9	TGTGCCAGCAGCTCCGCTTTATCTGGCTACACCTTC	CASSSALSGYTF
TRBJ2-7	-	-	TRBV28	TGTGCCAGCAGTCCTCCTGGGGACGTCCTATACGATCAGTACTTC	CASSPPGDVLYDQYF
TRBJ1-2	-	TRBD1	TRBV20-1	TGCAGTGCTAGAAGGACAGGGGGCTACACCTTC	CSARRTGGYTF
TRBJ1-5	once	-	TRBV28	TGTGCCAGCTGTTTAGCAGTGGGCGGTCAGCCCCAGCATTTT	CASCLAVGGQPQHF
TRBJ2-4	many	-	TRBV28	TGTGCCAGCAGGGGACTGAGGTTATCGTGGGGCTTAAAAAACATTCAGTACTTC	CASRGLRLSWGLKNIQYF
TRBJ2-3	few	-	TRBV6-1	TGTGCCGGCAGCCCGCTTCAAACCCGTAACAGTTACGCAGTATTT	CAGSPLQTRNSYAVF
TRBJ2-7	few	-	TRBV6-2/TRBV6-3	TGTGCCAGCAGTTACTCCTGGGTCCGAAACTACGAGCAGTACTTC	CASSYSWVRNYEQYF
TRBJ1-1	many	-	TRBV11-2	TGTGCCAGCAGCGGGGGGGCGACCGCGAACACTGAAGCTTTCTTT	CASSGGATANTEAFF
TRBJ2-1	-	-	TRBV5-1	TGCGCCAGCAGCTTGGAAGTGGGTGATGAGCAGTTCTTC	CASSLEVGDEQFF
TRBJ2-1	-	-	TRBV11-2	TGCGCCAGCAGCTTTGGGGTCTCATACAATGAGCAGTTCTTC	CASSFGVSYNEQFF
TRBJ2-7	many	-	TRBV7-9	TGTGCCAGCAGCTTTGAAGGGGGGGACGAGCAGTACTTC	CASSFEGGDEQYF
TRBJ2-1	few	TRBD1	TRBV12-3/TRBV12-4	TGTGCCAGCAGTTTACTGGCTGGGTGGGACAGGGTTAACAATGAGCAGTTCTTC	CASSLLAGWDRVNNEQFF
TRBJ1-6	-	TRBD1	TRBV27	TGTGCCAGCAGCCGCTCACAGGGGAAGGTTTCACCCCTCCACTTT	CASSRSQGKVSPLHF
TRBJ2-5	many	TRBD2	TRBV28	TGTGCCAGCAGTACCCGACTAGCGGGAGGGCGGTGGCCGGGGACCCAGTACTTC	CASSTRLAGGRWPGTQYF
TRBJ1-2	-	-	TRBV20-1	TGCAGTGCTAGAAGTCGGAGGAATTTCTATGGCTACACCTTC	CSARSRRNFYGYTF
TRBJ2-7	once	-	TRBV6-1	TGTGACAGCAGCGACGGAGAGTATTCATCCTACGAGCAGTACTTC	CDSSDGEYSSYEQYF
TRBJ2-7	many	-	TRBV20-1	TGCAGTGGAGTAGTAACCGACACCTACGAGCAGTACTTC	CSGVVTDTYEQYF
TRBJ2-2	many	-	TRBV18	TGTGCCAGCTCAAAGGGGGAAGAAGAGGAGCTGTTTTTT	CASSKGEEEELFF
TRBJ2-2	many	-	TRBV3-1	TGTGCCAGCAGCCAAGACGCCGGGGAGCTGTTTTTT	CASSQDAGELFF
TRBJ2-3	-	TRBD2	TRBV3-1	TGTGCCGGCAGCCACCCCCGGGCGGGAGTTTCCCCAGATACGCAGTATTTT	CAGSHPRAGVSPDTQYF
TRBJ2-7	-	TRBD2	TRBV19	TGTGCCAGTAGTATAAAGCAGGGAGGGTACGAACAGTACTTC	CASSIKQGGYEQYF
TRBJ2-7	-	TRBD2	TRBV6-5	TGTGCCAGCAGTTACTCGCCCAGCGGGAGTCTCGAGCAGTACTTC	CASSYSPSGSLEQYF
TRBJ1-6	many	-	TRBV5-6	TGTGCCAGCAGTTTGGACGGGTATAATTCACCCCTCCACTTT	CASSLDGYNSPLHF
TRBJ1-3	-	TRBD1	TRBV13	TGTGCCAGCAGCTCACACAGGGGGACCGGAAACACCATATATTTT	CASSSHRGTGNTIYF
TRBJ1-1	many	-	TRBV12-3/TRBV12-4	TGTGCCAGCAGTCTTGGGACGGGTGAAGCTTTCTTT	CASSLGTGEAFF
TRBJ2-7	-	TRBD2	TRBV20-1	TGCAGTGCTAGAGATCCCCGGGAGGGCCTCACCTACGAGCAGTACTTC	CSARDPREGLTYEQYF
TRBJ1-2	many	TRBD1	TRBV28	TGTGCCAGCAGCTGGACAGGCAAATACTATGGCTACACCTTC	CASSWTGKYYGYTF
TRBJ2-7	-	TRBD1	TRBV20-1	TGCAGTGCTAGGGCGGTGGAAGGGGGCGTGAGGTTCGAGCAGTACTTC	CSARAVEGGVRFEQYF
TRBJ1-2	many	-	TRBV11-1	TGTGCCAGCAGCTTCGAGAATAACTATGGCTACACCTTC	CASSFENNYGYTF
TRBJ2-7	medium-sized	-	TRBV6-1	TGTGCCAGCAGGCTCCTTTACAGTAGCCCACGGGAGCAGTACTTC	CASRLLYSSPREQYF
TRBJ1-1	few	-	TRBV20-1	TGCAGTGCTAGCCCGGACATGAACACTGAAGCTTTCTTT	CSASPDMNTEAFF
TRBJ1-1	many	TRBD1	TRBV6-1	TGTGCCAGCAGTCCGGACAGGGTGGCCACTGAAGCTTTCTTT	CASSPDRVATEAFF
TRBJ1-5	many	-	TRBV6-1	TGTGCCAGCGGATTCTTCAGGGGTCTCATCCAGCCCCAGCATTTT	CASGFFRGLIQPQHF
TRBJ2-2	many	-	TRBV28	TGTGCCAGCAGTCACGGTAGGAGAAACACCGGGGAGCTGTTTTTT	CASSHGRRNTGELFF